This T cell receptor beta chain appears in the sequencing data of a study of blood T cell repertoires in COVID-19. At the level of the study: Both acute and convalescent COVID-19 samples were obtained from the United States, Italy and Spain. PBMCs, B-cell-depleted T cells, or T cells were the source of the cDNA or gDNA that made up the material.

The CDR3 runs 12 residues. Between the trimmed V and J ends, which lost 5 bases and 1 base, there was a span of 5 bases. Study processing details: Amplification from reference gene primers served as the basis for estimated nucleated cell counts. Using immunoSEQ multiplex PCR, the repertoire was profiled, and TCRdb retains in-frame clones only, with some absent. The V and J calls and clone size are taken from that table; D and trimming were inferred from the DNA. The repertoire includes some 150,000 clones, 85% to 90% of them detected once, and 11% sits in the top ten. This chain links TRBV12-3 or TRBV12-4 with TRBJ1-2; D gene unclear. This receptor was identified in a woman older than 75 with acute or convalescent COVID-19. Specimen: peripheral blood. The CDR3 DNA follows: TGTGCCAGCAGTCAAAATAACTATGGCTACACCTTC. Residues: CASSQNNYGYTF.